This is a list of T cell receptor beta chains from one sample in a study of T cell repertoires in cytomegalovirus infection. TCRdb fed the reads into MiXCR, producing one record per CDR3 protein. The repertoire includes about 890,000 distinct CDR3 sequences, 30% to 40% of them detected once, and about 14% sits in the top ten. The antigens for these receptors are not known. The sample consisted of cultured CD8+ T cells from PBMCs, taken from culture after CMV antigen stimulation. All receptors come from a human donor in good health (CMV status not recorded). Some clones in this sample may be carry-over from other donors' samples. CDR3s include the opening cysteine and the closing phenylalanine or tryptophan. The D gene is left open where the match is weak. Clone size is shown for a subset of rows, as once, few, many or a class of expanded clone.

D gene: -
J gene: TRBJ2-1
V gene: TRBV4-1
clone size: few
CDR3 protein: CASSHVSEWKRNEQFF
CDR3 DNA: TGCGCCAGCAGCCACGTGAGCGAGTGGAAGAGGAATGAGCAGTTCTTC

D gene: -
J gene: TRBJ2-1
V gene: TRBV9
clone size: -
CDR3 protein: CASSPEEGGISSYNEQFF
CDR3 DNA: TGTGCCAGCAGCCCTGAGGAGGGGGGGATAAGCTCCTACAATGAGCAGTTCTTC

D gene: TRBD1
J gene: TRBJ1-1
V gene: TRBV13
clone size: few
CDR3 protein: CASSLGATGYNEAFF
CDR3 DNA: TGTGCCAGCAGCTTAGGAGCGACAGGGTACAATGAAGCTTTCTTT

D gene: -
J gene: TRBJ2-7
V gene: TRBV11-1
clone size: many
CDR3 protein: CASSLESTGYEQYF
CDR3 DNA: TGTGCCAGCAGCTTAGAGTCGACAGGCTACGAGCAGTACTTC

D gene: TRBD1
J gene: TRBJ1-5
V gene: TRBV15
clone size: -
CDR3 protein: CATSAWDSYNQPQHF
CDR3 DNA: TGTGCCACCAGCGCCTGGGACAGCTACAATCAGCCCCAGCATTTT

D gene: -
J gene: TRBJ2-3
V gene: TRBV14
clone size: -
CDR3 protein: CASSLAGDPDTQYF
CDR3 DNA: TGTGCCAGCAGCCTTGCCGGGGATCCAGATACGCAGTATTTT

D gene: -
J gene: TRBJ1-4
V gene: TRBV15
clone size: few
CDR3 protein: CATSSNTQKLFF
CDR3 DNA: TGTGCCACCAGCTCGAACACGCAGAAACTGTTTTTT

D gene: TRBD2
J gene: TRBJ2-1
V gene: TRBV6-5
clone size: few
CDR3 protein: CASSLKTSGGEQFF
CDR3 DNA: TGTGCCAGCAGTCTCAAGACTAGCGGGGGTGAGCAGTTCTTC

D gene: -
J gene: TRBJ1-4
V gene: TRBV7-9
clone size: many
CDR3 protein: CASSLEGISATNEKLFF
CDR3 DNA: TGTGCCAGCAGCTTAGAGGGCATCTCAGCAACTAATGAAAAACTGTTTTTT

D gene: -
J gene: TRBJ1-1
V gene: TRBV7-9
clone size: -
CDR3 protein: CASSLARKGPEAFF
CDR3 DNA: TGTGCCAGCAGCTTAGCGCGAAAGGGGCCTGAAGCTTTCTTT

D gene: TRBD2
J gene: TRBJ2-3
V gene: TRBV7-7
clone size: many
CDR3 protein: CASSFLPSGGASTDTQYF
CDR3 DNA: TGTGCTAGCAGCTTTCTTCCCAGCGGGGGAGCTAGCACAGATACGCAGTATTTT

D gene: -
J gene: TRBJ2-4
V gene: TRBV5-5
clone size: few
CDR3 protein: CASSLGTGPFWNIQYF
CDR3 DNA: TGTGCCAGCAGCTTGGGAACAGGACCTTTCTGGAACATTCAGTACTTC

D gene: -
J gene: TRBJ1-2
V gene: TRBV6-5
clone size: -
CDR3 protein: CASSYAVGGGDYGYTF
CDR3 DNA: TGTGCCAGCAGTTACGCGGTCGGAGGCGGCGACTATGGCTACACCTTC